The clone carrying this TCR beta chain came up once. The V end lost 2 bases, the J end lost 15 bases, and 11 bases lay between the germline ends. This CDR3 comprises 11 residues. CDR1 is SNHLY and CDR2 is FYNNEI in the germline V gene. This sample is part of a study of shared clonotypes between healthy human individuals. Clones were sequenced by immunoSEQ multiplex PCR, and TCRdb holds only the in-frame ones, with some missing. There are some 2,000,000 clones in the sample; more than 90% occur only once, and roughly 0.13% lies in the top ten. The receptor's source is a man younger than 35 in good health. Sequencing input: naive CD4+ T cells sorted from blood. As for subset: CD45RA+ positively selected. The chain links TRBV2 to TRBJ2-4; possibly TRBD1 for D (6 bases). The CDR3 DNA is TGTGCCAGCAGTGAACAGGGGCCCCGGTACTTC. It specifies CASSEQGPRYF.